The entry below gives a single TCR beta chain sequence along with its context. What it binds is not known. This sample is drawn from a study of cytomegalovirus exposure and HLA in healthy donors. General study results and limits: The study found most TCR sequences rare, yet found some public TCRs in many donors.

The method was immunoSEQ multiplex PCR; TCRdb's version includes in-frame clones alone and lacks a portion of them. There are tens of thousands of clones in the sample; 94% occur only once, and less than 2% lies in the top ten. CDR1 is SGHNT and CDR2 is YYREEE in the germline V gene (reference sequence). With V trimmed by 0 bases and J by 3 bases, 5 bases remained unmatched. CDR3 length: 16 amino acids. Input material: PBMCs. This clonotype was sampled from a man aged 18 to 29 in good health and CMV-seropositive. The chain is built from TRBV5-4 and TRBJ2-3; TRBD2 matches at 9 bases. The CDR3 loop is CASSLALAGATDTQYF. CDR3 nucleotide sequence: TGTGCCAGCAGCTTGGCCTTAGCGGGAGCTACAGATACGCAGTATTTT.